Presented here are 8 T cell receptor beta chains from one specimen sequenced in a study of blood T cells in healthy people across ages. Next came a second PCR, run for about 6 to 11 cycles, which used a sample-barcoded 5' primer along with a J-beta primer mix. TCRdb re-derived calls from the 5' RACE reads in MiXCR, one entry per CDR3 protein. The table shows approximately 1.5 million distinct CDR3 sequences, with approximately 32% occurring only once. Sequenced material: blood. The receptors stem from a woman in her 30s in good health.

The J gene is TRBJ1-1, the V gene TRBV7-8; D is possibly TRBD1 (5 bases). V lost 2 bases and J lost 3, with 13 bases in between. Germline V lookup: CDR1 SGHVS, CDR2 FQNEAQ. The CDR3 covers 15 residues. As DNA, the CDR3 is TGTGCCAGCAGCTTAAGGGCAGGGTTGGACACTGAAGCTTTCTTT. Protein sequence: CASSLRAGLDTEAFF.

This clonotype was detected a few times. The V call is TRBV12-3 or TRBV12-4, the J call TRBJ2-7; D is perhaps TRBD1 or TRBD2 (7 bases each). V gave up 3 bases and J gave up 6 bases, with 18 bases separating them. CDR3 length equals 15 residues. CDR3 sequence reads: CASSFAGGGAFEQYF. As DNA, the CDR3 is TGTGCCAGCAGTTTTGCAGGGGGGGGTGCATTCGAGCAGTACTTC.

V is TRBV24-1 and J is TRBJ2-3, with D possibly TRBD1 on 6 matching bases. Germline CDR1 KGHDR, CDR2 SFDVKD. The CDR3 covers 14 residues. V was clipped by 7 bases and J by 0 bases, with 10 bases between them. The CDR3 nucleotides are TGTGCCACCAGAGGACAGCTTAGCACAGATACGCAGTATTTT. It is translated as CATRGQLSTDTQYF.

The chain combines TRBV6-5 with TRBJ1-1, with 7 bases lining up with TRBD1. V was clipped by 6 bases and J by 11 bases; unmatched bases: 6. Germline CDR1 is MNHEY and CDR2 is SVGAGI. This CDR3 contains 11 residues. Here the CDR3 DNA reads TGTGCCAGCAGGACAGGGTGGCGCGCTTTCTTT. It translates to CASRTGWRAFF.

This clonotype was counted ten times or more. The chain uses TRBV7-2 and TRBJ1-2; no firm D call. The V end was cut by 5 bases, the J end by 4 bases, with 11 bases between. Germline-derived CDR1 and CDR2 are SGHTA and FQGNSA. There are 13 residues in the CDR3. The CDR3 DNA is TGTGCCAGCAGCCGGACTGAACTCTATGGCTACACCTTC. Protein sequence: CASSRTELYGYTF.

Written as DNA, the CDR3 is TGTGCCAGCAGCCCCAGTCAGAGGGTCGGCTCACCCCTCCACTTT. The encoded protein is CASSPSQRVGSPLHF. This rearrangement joins TRBV9 to TRBJ1-6; D ambiguous. This CDR3 has 15 residues. Per the germline V gene, CDR1 is SGDLS and CDR2 is YYNGEE. V lost 4 bases, J lost 10 bases, and 18 bases lay in between.

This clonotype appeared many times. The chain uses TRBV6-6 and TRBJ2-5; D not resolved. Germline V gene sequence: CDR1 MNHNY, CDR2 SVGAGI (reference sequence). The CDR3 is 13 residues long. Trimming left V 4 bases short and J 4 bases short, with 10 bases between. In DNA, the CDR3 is TGTGCCAGCAGTTTGCGAGTGAGAGAGACCCAGTACTTC. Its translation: CASSLRVRETQYF.

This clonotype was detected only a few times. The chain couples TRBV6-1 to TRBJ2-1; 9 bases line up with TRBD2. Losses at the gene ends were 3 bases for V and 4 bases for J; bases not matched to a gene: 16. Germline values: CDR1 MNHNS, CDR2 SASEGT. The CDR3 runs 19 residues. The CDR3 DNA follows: TGTGCCAGCAGTGAGGGGGCTAGCGGGATCCCTGGAGGATACAATGAGCAGTTCTTC. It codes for CASSEGASGIPGGYNEQFF.